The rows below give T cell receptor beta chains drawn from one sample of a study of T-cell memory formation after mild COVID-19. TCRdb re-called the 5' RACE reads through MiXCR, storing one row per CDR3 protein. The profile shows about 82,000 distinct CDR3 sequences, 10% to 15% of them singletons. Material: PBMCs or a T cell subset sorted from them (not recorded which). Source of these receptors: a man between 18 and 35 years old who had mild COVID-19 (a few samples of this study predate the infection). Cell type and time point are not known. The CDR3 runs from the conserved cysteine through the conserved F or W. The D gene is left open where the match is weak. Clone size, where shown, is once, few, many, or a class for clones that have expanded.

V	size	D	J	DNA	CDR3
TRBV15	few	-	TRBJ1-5	TGTGCCACCAGCAGAGTTTTAGGTCAGCCCCAGCATTTT	CATSRVLGQPQHF
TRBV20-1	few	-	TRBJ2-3	TGCAGTGCTGAGGAGGTAACAGATACGCAGTATTTT	CSAEEVTDTQYF
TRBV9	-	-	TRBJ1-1	TGTGCCAGCAGCGTTGTTTCCGGATTAGACACTGAAGCTTTCTTT	CASSVVSGLDTEAFF
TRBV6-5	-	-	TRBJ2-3	TGTGCCAGCAGTTATCTGGGCACAGATACGCAGTATTTT	CASSYLGTDTQYF
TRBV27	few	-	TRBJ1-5	TGTGCCAGCACTACGGGGTTTCAGCCCCAGCATTTT	CASTTGFQPQHF
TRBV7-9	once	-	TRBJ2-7	TGTGCCAGCAGCCCGCTGGGAGACGGCTCCTACGAGCAGTACTTC	CASSPLGDGSYEQYF
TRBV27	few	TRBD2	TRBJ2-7	TGTGCCAGCAGTTCCGGACTAGCGCTGGAGCAGTACTTC	CASSSGLALEQYF
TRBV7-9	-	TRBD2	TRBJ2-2	TGTGCCAGCAGCGGACTAGCGGGGGGTAACACCGGGGAGCTGTTTTTT	CASSGLAGGNTGELFF
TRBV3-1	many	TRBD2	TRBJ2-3	TGTGCCAGCAGCCAAGAGGCCCGGGGGGACTCAGATACGCAGTATTTT	CASSQEARGDSDTQYF
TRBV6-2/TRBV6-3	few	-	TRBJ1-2	TGTGCCAGCGGGGGCTACACCTTC	CASGGYTF
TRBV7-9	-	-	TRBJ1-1	TGTGCCAGCAGGGGGGTCGGTACGAACACTGAAGCTTTCTTT	CASRGVGTNTEAFF
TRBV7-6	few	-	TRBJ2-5	TGTGCCAGCAGCTTAGGCTTCGGTCGACAGACCGCCGAAGAGACCCAGTACTTC	CASSLGFGRQTAEETQYF
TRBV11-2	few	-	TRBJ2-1	TGTGCCAGCAGCCAACTTCAGGGGTATGAGCAGTTCTTC	CASSQLQGYEQFF
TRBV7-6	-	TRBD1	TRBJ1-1	TGTGCCAGCAGTTGGACAGGGCCGGGCACTGAAGCTTTCTTT	CASSWTGPGTEAFF
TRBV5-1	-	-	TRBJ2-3	TGCGCCAGCAGGGCGGGACAGCAGACAGATACGCAGTATTTT	CASRAGQQTDTQYF
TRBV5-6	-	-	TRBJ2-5	TGTGCCAGCAGCGAAACAGGGACTTTCCCAGAGACCCAGTACTTC	CASSETGTFPETQYF
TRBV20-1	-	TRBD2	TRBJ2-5	TGCAGTGCTAGAGCCCCGACTAGCGGGGAAGAGACCCAGTACTTC	CSARAPTSGEETQYF
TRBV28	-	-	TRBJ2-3	TGTGCCAGCAGTTTTCTCGACCGCAGCACAGATACGCAGTATTTT	CASSFLDRSTDTQYF
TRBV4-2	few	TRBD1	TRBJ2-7	TGTGCCAGCAGCTTTTCCACAGGGGATGGGTCCTCCTACGAGCAGTACTTC	CASSFSTGDGSSYEQYF
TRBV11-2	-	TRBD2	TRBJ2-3	TGTGCCAGCAGCTTACCGGGGGGAGTGGCAGATACGCAGTATTTT	CASSLPGGVADTQYF
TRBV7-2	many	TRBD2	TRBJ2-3	TGTGCCAGCAGCCCGACTAGCGGGTTGGCAGATACGCAGTATTTT	CASSPTSGLADTQYF
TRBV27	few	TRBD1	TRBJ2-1	TGTGCCAGCAGTTTGGGAACAGGGGGTAAGGAGCAGTTCTTC	CASSLGTGGKEQFF
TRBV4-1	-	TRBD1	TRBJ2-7	TGCGCCAGCAGCCAAGCCCCGACAGGGGGGTTCTACGAGCAGTACTTC	CASSQAPTGGFYEQYF
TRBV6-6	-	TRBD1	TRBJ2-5	TGTGCCAGCGGGGTGGGACAGGGCTCCGGGACCCAGTACTTC	CASGVGQGSGTQYF
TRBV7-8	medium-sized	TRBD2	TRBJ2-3	TGTGCCAGCAGCTTACAGCGGGGGGGCCGAGATACGCAGTATTTT	CASSLQRGGRDTQYF
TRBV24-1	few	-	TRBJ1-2	TGTGCCACCAGTGATTCATCGAGGGGGGCCCCAGGCGGATACTATGGCTACACCTTC	CATSDSSRGAPGGYYGYTF
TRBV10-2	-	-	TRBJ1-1	TGCGCCAGCAGTGAGTCCCCCGGGTACACTGAAGCTTTCTTT	CASSESPGYTEAFF
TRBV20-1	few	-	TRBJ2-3	TGCAGTGCTAGAGGACGGGGGGCAGGGTGGTCAGATACGCAGTATTTT	CSARGRGAGWSDTQYF
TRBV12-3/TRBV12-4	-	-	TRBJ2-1	TGTGCCAGCAGTTTATCTGTGGGGGCCTACAATGAGCAGTTCTTC	CASSLSVGAYNEQFF
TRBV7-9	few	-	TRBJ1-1	TGTGCCAGCAGCTTACCTTACGGGAGCGGGACTGAAGCTTTCTTT	CASSLPYGSGTEAFF
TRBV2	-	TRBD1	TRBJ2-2	TGTGCCAGCAGCGGACAGGGAGTGATCGCCGGGGAGCTGTTTTTT	CASSGQGVIAGELFF
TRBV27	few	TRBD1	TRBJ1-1	TGTGCCAGCAGTTTTTACGGGACAGGGACGAACACTGAAGCTTTCTTT	CASSFYGTGTNTEAFF
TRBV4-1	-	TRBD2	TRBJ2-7	TGCGCCAGCAGCCAAGATTTTTGGGGGGGAGCCTACGAGCAGTACTTC	CASSQDFWGGAYEQYF
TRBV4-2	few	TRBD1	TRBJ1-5	TGTGCCAGCAGCGTGGGGACAGGACCTAGCAATCAGCCCCAGCATTTT	CASSVGTGPSNQPQHF